Listed below are T cell receptor beta chains from one sample, sequenced in a study of T cell changes during pregnancy in multiple sclerosis. Generated by immunoSEQ multiplex PCR, the TCRdb table keeps only in-frame clones and is missing some. The sample records roughly 30,000 clones, over 75% being singletons. The sequencing used CD8+ T cells from peripheral blood mononuclear cells, collected after pregnancy. Receptors were obtained from a female donor with multiple sclerosis, enrolled in a pregnancy study. Both conserved end residues are part of each CDR3. D genes are given only for firm matches. Where a row states a size, it is once, few, many or the class of an expanded clone; other rows omit it.

V gene	D gene	clone size	J gene	CDR3 protein	CDR3 DNA
TRBV7-2	TRBD2	.	TRBJ2-7	CASRPDGRPYEQYF	TGTGCCAGCCGCCCCGACGGGAGGCCCTACGAGCAGTACTTC
TRBV15	.	.	TRBJ1-1	CATSRDQAVNTEAFF	TGTGCCACCAGCAGAGACCAGGCCGTGAACACTGAAGCTTTCTTT
TRBV29-1	TRBD2	.	TRBJ2-1	CSAEAGELNEQFF	TGCAGCGCTGAAGCGGGAGAGTTGAATGAGCAGTTCTTC
TRBV27	TRBD2	.	TRBJ2-7	CASSSPSTSGDSEQYF	TGTGCCAGCAGCTCCCCTTCCACTAGCGGAGATTCCGAGCAGTACTTC
TRBV10-2	TRBD2	.	TRBJ2-1	CASSESTSVFNEQFF	TGCGCCAGCAGTGAGTCGACTAGCGTATTCAATGAGCAGTTCTTC
TRBV7-3	.	.	TRBJ2-1	CASSRAGAHDEQFF	TGTGCCAGCAGCCGCGCGGGGGCGCACGATGAGCAGTTCTTC
TRBV4-1	TRBD2	few	TRBJ2-1	CASSPLMTSGRDEQFF	TGCGCCAGCAGCCCCTTGATGACTAGCGGCCGGGATGAGCAGTTCTTC
TRBV7-9	.	.	TRBJ2-3	CASSYLGAGDTQYF	TGTGCCAGCAGCTACCTGGGGGCAGGAGATACGCAGTATTTT
TRBV29-1	.	.	TRBJ2-1	CSVGGDGYEQFF	TGCAGCGTTGGGGGGGACGGCTATGAGCAGTTCTTC
TRBV18	TRBD1	.	TRBJ2-1	CASSKPGQHIYNEQFF	TGTGCCAGCTCAAAGCCGGGACAGCATATCTACAATGAGCAGTTCTTC
TRBV4-1	TRBD1	.	TRBJ1-1	CASSQVDRVNTEAFF	TGCGCCAGCAGCCAAGTCGACAGGGTCAACACTGAAGCTTTCTTT
TRBV27	TRBD1	.	TRBJ1-1	CASSLRTGANTEAFF	TGTGCCAGCAGTTTACGAACAGGGGCAAATACTGAAGCTTTCTTT
TRBV19	TRBD2	medium-sized	TRBJ2-1	CASSMGLADYNEQFF	TGTGCCAGTAGTATGGGACTAGCAGACTACAATGAGCAGTTCTTC
TRBV25-1	TRBD1	.	TRBJ1-1	CASSLAGGTEAFF	TGTGCCAGCAGTCTCGCAGGGGGCACTGAAGCTTTCTTT
TRBV2	.	.	TRBJ2-7	CAIKQGYEQYF	TGTGCCATCAAGCAGGGATACGAGCAGTACTTC
TRBV6-5	.	.	TRBJ2-7	CASSPGGHEQYF	TGTGCCAGCAGTCCCGGAGGGCACGAGCAGTACTTC
TRBV7-9	TRBD2	.	TRBJ2-5	CASSPRGTSGLMEETQYF	TGTGCCAGCAGCCCTCGGGGGACTAGCGGCTTGATGGAAGAGACCCAGTACTTC
TRBV29-1	TRBD1	.	TRBJ1-2	CSGGDSYGYTF	TGCAGCGGCGGGGACAGCTATGGCTACACCTTC
TRBV6-5	.	.	TRBJ2-7	CASSSLGDMDEQYF	TGTGCCAGCAGTTCCTTAGGTGACATGGACGAGCAGTACTTC
TRBV12-5	.	.	TRBJ2-1	CASGLPITGENSYNEQFF	TGTGCTAGTGGTTTACCGATCACGGGGGAGAACTCCTACAATGAGCAGTTCTTC
TRBV7-9	.	.	TRBJ2-3	CASSLAGTGDTDTQYF	TGTGCCAGCAGCTTAGCGGGAACAGGCGACACAGATACGCAGTATTTT
TRBV27	TRBD1	.	TRBJ2-7	CASRRTGAYEQYF	TGTGCCAGCAGGCGGACAGGGGCCTACGAGCAGTACTTC
TRBV6-1	TRBD2	.	TRBJ2-1	CASSMVSGRWDEQFF	TGTGCCAGCAGTATGGTTAGCGGGCGGTGGGATGAGCAGTTCTTC
TRBV5-1	TRBD1	.	TRBJ2-6	CASSQTPGQGTSGANVLTF	TGCGCCAGCAGCCAAACCCCGGGACAGGGGACCTCTGGGGCCAACGTCCTGACTTTC
TRBV11-3	.	.	TRBJ1-1	CASSLVRTYEAFF	TGTGCCAGCAGCTTAGTGCGTACGTATGAAGCTTTCTTT
TRBV9	TRBD1	.	TRBJ2-3	CASSQGDSSTDTQYF	TGTGCCAGCAGCCAAGGGGACAGCTCCACAGATACGCAGTATTTT
TRBV7-9	TRBD2	.	TRBJ2-3	CASGGTSGRADTQYF	TGTGCCAGCGGCGGGACTAGCGGGAGGGCAGATACGCAGTATTTT
TRBV27	.	.	TRBJ2-7	CASSYGPSYEQYF	TGTGCCAGCAGTTACGGTCCGAGCTACGAGCAGTACTTC
TRBV20-1	.	.	TRBJ2-7	CSARHYEQYF	TGCAGTGCTAGACATTACGAGCAGTACTTC
TRBV5-6	.	.	TRBJ2-1	CASSYFGLNEQFF	TGTGCCAGCAGCTACTTTGGTCTCAATGAGCAGTTCTTC
TRBV4-2	TRBD2	few	TRBJ2-7	CASSQDPTSGYEQYF	TGTGCCAGCAGCCAAGATCCCACTAGCGGCTACGAGCAGTACTTC
TRBV4-2	.	.	TRBJ1-4	CASSPRSGGANEKLFF	TGTGCCAGCAGTCCGCGCTCGGGAGGGGCTAATGAAAAACTGTTTTTT
TRBV9	.	.	TRBJ1-5	CASSVGGIGSNQPQHF	TGTGCCAGCAGCGTAGGCGGGATTGGGAGCAATCAGCCCCAGCATTTT
TRBV6-5	TRBD2	.	TRBJ2-2	CASSYSRAGGTGELFF	TGTGCCAGCAGTTACTCGAGGGCGGGAGGGACCGGGGAGCTGTTTTTT
TRBV29-1	TRBD1	few	TRBJ1-1	CSVGGGLSTEAFF	TGCAGCGTCGGAGGGGGCTTGAGCACTGAAGCTTTCTTT
TRBV5-6	.	.	TRBJ2-4	CASSLGAGPAKNIQYF	TGTGCCAGCAGCTTGGGAGCGGGCCCGGCCAAAAACATTCAGTACTTC
TRBV14	.	.	TRBJ2-2	CASSQDALADLTGELFF	TGTGCCAGCAGCCAAGATGCACTAGCAGACCTCACCGGGGAGCTGTTTTTT
TRBV7-2	.	.	TRBJ2-2	CASSLDGSTGELFF	TGTGCCAGCAGCTTAGACGGTTCCACCGGGGAGCTGTTTTTT
TRBV7-3	TRBD2	.	TRBJ2-5	CASSSSGTQETQYF	TGTGCCAGCAGTTCTAGCGGGACCCAAGAGACCCAGTACTTC
TRBV7-9	TRBD2	.	TRBJ2-1	CASRGLAGSYNEQFF	TGTGCCAGCAGGGGTCTAGCGGGAAGCTACAATGAGCAGTTCTTC
TRBV30	TRBD1	.	TRBJ1-5	CAWSPGQGDQPQHF	TGTGCCTGGAGTCCGGGACAGGGCGATCAGCCCCAGCATTTT
TRBV5-6	TRBD1	.	TRBJ2-5	CASSLAGRGFNGETQYF	TGTGCCAGCAGCTTGGCCGGCAGGGGGTTCAACGGAGAGACCCAGTACTTC
TRBV11-3	.	once	TRBJ1-1	CASSDHRENTEAFF	TGTGCCAGCAGCGATCACAGGGAGAACACTGAAGCTTTCTTT
TRBV15	.	.	TRBJ2-1	CATSRAGNHNEQFF	TGTGCCACCAGCAGGGCCGGGAATCACAATGAGCAGTTCTTC
TRBV13	.	.	TRBJ1-1	CASSLGLGVVQGNVEAFF	TGTGCCAGCAGCTTAGGCCTTGGGGTAGTACAGGGTAACGTTGAAGCTTTCTTT
TRBV7-6	.	.	TRBJ2-7	CASSLDQGGGEGAAYEQYF	TGTGCCAGCAGCTTAGATCAGGGTGGGGGCGAGGGCGCCGCCTACGAGCAGTACTTC
TRBV7-8	.	once	TRBJ1-2	CASSPRGGYTF	TGTGCCAGCTCACCCCGGGGAGGCTACACCTTC
TRBV5-4	.	.	TRBJ2-7	CASSLSGSPYEQYF	TGTGCCAGCAGCTTGAGCGGGTCCCCCTACGAGCAGTACTTC
TRBV19	.	.	TRBJ2-7	CASSIGDFYEQYF	TGTGCCAGTAGTATAGGGGACTTCTACGAGCAGTACTTC
TRBV5-1	TRBD1	.	TRBJ1-4	CASSFDRVIKEKLFF	TGCGCCAGCAGCTTTGACAGGGTTATAAAAGAAAAACTGTTTTTT
TRBV2	.	.	TRBJ2-1	CASGSNNEQFF	TGTGCCAGCGGGAGCAACAATGAGCAGTTCTTC
TRBV10-3	.	.	TRBJ2-7	CAISESQSSSYEQYF	TGTGCCATCAGTGAGTCACAGTCGAGCTCCTACGAGCAGTACTTC
TRBV6-1	TRBD1	.	TRBJ2-3	CASSEETGGTDTQYF	TGTGCCAGCAGTGAAGAGACAGGGGGCACAGATACGCAGTATTTT
TRBV11-2	TRBD2	once	TRBJ2-1	CASSLDLSGSSYNEQFF	TGTGCCAGCAGCTTAGATCTTAGCGGGAGCTCCTACAATGAGCAGTTCTTC
TRBV4-3	.	.	TRBJ1-3	CASSQDFGMSGRTIYF	TGCGCCAGCAGCCAAGATTTTGGCATGAGTGGGAGGACCATATATTTT
TRBV6-5	TRBD1	.	TRBJ1-1	CASSLGQGTEAFF	TGTGCCAGCAGTTTGGGACAGGGCACTGAAGCTTTCTTT
TRBV27	.	once	TRBJ2-7	CASSEGGSTTYEQYF	TGTGCCAGCAGTGAGGGCGGCTCGACCACTTACGAGCAGTACTTC
TRBV4-3	TRBD2	.	TRBJ2-7	CASSQEREGMNPYEQYF	TGCGCCAGCAGCCAAGAGCGGGAGGGCATGAACCCCTACGAGCAGTACTTC
TRBV6-5	TRBD1	.	TRBJ2-7	CASSWTGTGLEQYF	TGTGCCAGCAGTTGGACCGGGACAGGGCTCGAGCAGTACTTC